These 14 T cell receptor beta chains share one sample of origin, sequenced in a study of blood T cell repertoires in COVID-19. Libraries were prepared by immunoSEQ multiplex PCR; TCRdb keeps only in-frame clonotypes and omits some of them. The table shows roughly 150,000 clones, with 80% occurring only once. Sequencing was carried out using peripheral blood. The source is a woman in her forties or fifties with acute or convalescent COVID-19.

This chain links TRBV27 with TRBJ1-2; D is perhaps TRBD1 (5 bases). The germline V gene has CDR1 MNHEY and CDR2 SMNVEV (reference sequence). This CDR3 has 13 residues. V was pared by 2 bases and J by 4 bases, with 8 bases between. CDR3 sequence reads: CASSLQGSYGYTF. The CDR3 region has the DNA TGTGCCAGCAGTTTACAGGGTAGCTATGGCTACACCTTC.

V is TRBV3-1 (or the pseudogene TRBV3-2) and J is TRBJ1-2; 7 bases match TRBD1. Germline V lookup: CDR1 LGHDT, CDR2 YNNKEL (reference sequence). Trimming cost V 4 bases and J 8 bases; bases outside gene matches: 4. This CDR3 comprises 12 residues. CDR3 sequence (DNA): TGTGCCAGCAGCCTGACAGGGAGGGGCTACACCTTC. Translating it yields CASSLTGRGYTF.

This chain uses TRBV4-2 with TRBJ2-3, with TRBD2 as a possible D gene (6 bases). Trimming pared 2 bases from V and 4 bases from J, leaving 22 bases between. The CDR3 length is 18 residues. Germline V gene lookup returns CDR1 LGHNA and CDR2 YNFKEQ. Here the CDR3 DNA reads TGTGCCAGCAGCCAACATAGGACCGGGACTCGAGGGGCAGATACGCAGTATTTT. Translating it yields CASSQHRTGTRGADTQYF.

Worth noting for this clone: The sample contains more than one DNA sequence encoding this CDR3. The chain has TRBV5-1 and TRBJ2-2, with D possibly matching TRBD1 (6 bases). Germline CDR1 and CDR2: SGHRS and YFSETQ. The length of the CDR3 is 14 residues. Trimming removed 3 bases from V and 1 base from J, with 7 bases in between. CDR3 in amino acids: CASSSTGNTGELFF. The CDR3 region has the DNA TGCGCCAGCAGCTCGACAGGGAACACCGGGGAGCTGTTTTTT.

The chain combines TRBV6-2 or TRBV6-3 with TRBJ1-2; D gene uncertain. Trimming took 2 bases from V and 8 from J, leaving 12 bases between them. The CDR3 is made up of 13 amino acids. The germline V gene has CDR1 MNHEY and CDR2 SVGEGT. The CDR3 nucleotides read TGTGCCAGCAGTTACAATTTGGGGAGCGGCTACACCTTC. It yields the protein CASSYNLGSGYTF.

DNA for the CDR3: TGTGCCAGCTCACCTTCAACGAGGTCTACCATGGGGCCTAACTATGGCTACACCTTC. The encoded protein is CASSPSTRSTMGPNYGYTF. The genes are TRBV18 and TRBJ1-2; TRBD1 might be the D (5 bases). V shed 3 bases and J shed 0 bases, with 23 bases lying between them. The germline V gene encodes CDR1 KGHSH and CDR2 LQKENI. This CDR3 contains 19 residues.

The chain recombines TRBV27 with TRBJ1-3, with D perhaps matching TRBD1 (6 bases). Trimming stripped 4 bases from V and 4 bases from J, with 14 bases between. Germline V gene sequence: CDR1 MNHEY, CDR2 SMNVEV (reference sequence). CDR3 length: 15 amino acids. CDR3 sequence (DNA): TGTGCCAGCAGTTGGGACGGGACATCGGGAAACACCATATATTTT. It encodes CASSWDGTSGNTIYF.

The chain recombines TRBV4-2 with TRBJ1-1, with D tentatively TRBD1 (5 bases). The germline V and J ends were trimmed by 5 bases and 3 bases, with 10 bases remaining between them. The CDR3 has 13 amino acids. Germline CDR1 LGHNA, CDR2 YNFKEQ. The CDR3: CASSGGGYTEAFF. CDR3 nucleotides: TGTGCCAGCAGCGGGGGGGGGTACACTGAAGCTTTCTTT.

The chain joins TRBV5-1 to TRBJ2-7; no clear D. This CDR3 is built from 13 residues. Trimming shortened V by 0 bases and J by 1 base, and 5 bases separated the two germline ends. Germline V gene sequence: CDR1 SGHRS, CDR2 YFSETQ. The CDR3 coding sequence is TGCGCCAGCAGCTTGGCCATTTCCTACGAGCAGTACTTC. Amino acid sequence: CASSLAISYEQYF.

The chain has TRBV19 and TRBJ2-1; perhaps TRBD2 as D (5 bases). The CDR3 runs 15 residues. Trimming pared 3 bases from V and 2 bases from J, leaving 11 bases between. The germline V gene has CDR1 LNHDA and CDR2 SQIVND (reference sequence). The chain's CDR3 is CASSIEEAAYNEQFF. The CDR3 nucleotides read TGTGCCAGTAGTATTGAGGAGGCGGCCTACAATGAGCAGTTCTTC.

Worth noting for this clone: In the same sample, other DNA sequences code for this CDR3. The gene calls are TRBV9 and TRBJ1-2, with 10 bases lining up with TRBD1. Per the germline V gene, CDR1 is SGDLS and CDR2 is YYNGEE. V gave up 2 bases and J gave up 8 bases; unmatched junction bases: 3. The CDR3 covers 13 residues. Written as DNA, the CDR3 is TGTGCCAGCAGCGTGGGACAGGGGTACGGCTACACCTTC. Its protein is CASSVGQGYGYTF.

This chain joins TRBV5-6 and TRBJ1-2; maybe TRBD1 (6 bases). The CDR3 covers 12 residues. Germline V gene sequence: CDR1 SGHDT, CDR2 YYEEEE. V was clipped by 5 bases and J by 12 bases, with 17 bases between them. CDR3 DNA sequence: TGTGCCAGCAGTTTAATGGGGGCGCCTGACACCTTC. Translation gives CASSLMGAPDTF.

J is TRBJ1-1 and V is TRBV27; D gene uncertain. The CDR3 has 14 amino acids. Trimming cost V 4 bases and J 6 bases, with 15 bases left between them. Germline V gene data show CDR1 as MNHEY and CDR2 as SMNVEV (reference sequence). The CDR3 loop reads CASSSGLYGAEAFF. CDR3 bases: TGTGCCAGCAGTTCCGGACTTTACGGCGCTGAAGCTTTCTTT.

This chain joins TRBV6-2 or TRBV6-3 and TRBJ1-5; D not certain. CDR3 length: 14 residues. Germline V gene data show CDR1 as MNHEY and CDR2 as SVGEGT. V was clipped by 6 bases and J by 4 bases, with 13 bases between them. The CDR3 DNA reads TGTGCCAGCAGCCCACACCTAGATAATCAGCCCCAGCATTTT. The encoded protein is CASSPHLDNQPQHF.